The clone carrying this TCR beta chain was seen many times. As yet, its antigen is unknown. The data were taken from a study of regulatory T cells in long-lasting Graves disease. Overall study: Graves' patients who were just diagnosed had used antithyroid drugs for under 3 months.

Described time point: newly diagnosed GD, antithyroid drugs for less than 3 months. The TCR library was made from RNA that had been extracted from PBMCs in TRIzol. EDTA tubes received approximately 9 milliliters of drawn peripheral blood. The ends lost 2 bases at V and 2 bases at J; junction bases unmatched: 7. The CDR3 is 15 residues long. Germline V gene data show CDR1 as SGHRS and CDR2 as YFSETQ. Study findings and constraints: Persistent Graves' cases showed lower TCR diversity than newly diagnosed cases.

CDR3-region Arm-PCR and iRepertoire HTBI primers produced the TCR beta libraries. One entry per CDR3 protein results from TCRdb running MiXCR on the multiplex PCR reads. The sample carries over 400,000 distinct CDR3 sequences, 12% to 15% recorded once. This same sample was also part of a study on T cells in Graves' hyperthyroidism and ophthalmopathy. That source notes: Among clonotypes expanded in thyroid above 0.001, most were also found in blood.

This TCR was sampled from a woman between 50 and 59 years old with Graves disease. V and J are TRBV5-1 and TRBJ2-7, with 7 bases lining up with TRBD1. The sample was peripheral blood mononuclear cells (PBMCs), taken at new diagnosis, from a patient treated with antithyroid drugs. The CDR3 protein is CASSFQLTGPYEQYF. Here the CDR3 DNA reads TGCGCCAGCAGCTTTCAGCTGACAGGGCCCTACGAGCAGTACTTC. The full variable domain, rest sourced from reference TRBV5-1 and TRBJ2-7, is KAGVTQTPRYLIKTRGQQVTLSCSPISGHRSVSWYQQTPGQGLQFLFEYFSETQRNKGNFPGRFSGRQFSNSRSEMNVSTLELGDSALYLCASSFQLTGPYEQYFGPGTRLTVT.